Given below is one TCR beta chain in context. At one boundary the junction diverges from the germline segment, which might be a read error. The sample belongs to a study of CD8+ T cells in alopecia areata. Study overall: Tofacitinib was taken orally by treated patients, and the dose was 5 to 10 mg twice daily. Disease severity was quantified as SALT score of affected scalp area.

Extracted from the samples, RNA was reverse transcribed into cDNA to serve as the sequencing template. Libraries were prepared by immunoSEQ multiplex PCR; TCRdb keeps only in-frame clonotypes and omits some of them. The data contain roughly 120,000 clones, roughly three fifths of them seen just once; the ten biggest clones take up over 9%. Germline values: CDR1 SNHLY, CDR2 FYNNEI. The CDR3 runs to 10 residues. The sample's treatment: oral pan-JAK inhibitor, 5-10 mg twice daily. This clonotype was sampled from a human donor with alopecia areata. The sequencing here drew on CD8+ T cells sorted from blood, taken at week 24, from a patient treated with tofacitinib. This rearrangement joins TRBV2 to TRBJ1-2; the D is unclear. In nucleotides, the CDR3 is TGTGCCAGCAGTGAAGGCTCCGTATACTTC. Its protein is CASSEGSVYF.